This TCR beta chain was documented in a study of PD-L1 blockade in urothelial cancer. Generated by immunoSEQ multiplex PCR, the TCRdb table keeps only in-frame clones and is missing some. The sample lists 60,000 to 80,000 clones, around nine tenths occurring once. Specified time point: peripheral blood 6 weeks after treatment start. V was clipped by 4 bases and J by 8 bases, with 15 bases between them. CDR1 and CDR2 (germline): GTSNPN, SVGIG (reference sequence). This CDR3 has 14 residues. The sequence was collected from a man aged 55 to 70 with urothelial cancer. The material was PBMCs, obtained around atezolizumab (anti-PD-L1) treatment. This sequence joins TRBV30 and TRBJ1-6; perhaps TRBD1 as D (5 bases). The CDR3 is CAWKRQGNYSPLHF. CDR3 sequence (DNA): TGTGCCTGGAAGAGGCAGGGTAATTATTCACCCCTCCACTTT. Complete variable domain (other parts from reference TRBV30 and TRBJ1-6): SQTIHQWPATLVQPVGSPLSLECTVEGTSNPNLYWYRQAAGRGLQLLFYSVGIGQISSEVPQNLSASRPQDRQFILSSKKLLLSDSGFYLCAWKRQGNYSPLHFGNGTRLTVT.